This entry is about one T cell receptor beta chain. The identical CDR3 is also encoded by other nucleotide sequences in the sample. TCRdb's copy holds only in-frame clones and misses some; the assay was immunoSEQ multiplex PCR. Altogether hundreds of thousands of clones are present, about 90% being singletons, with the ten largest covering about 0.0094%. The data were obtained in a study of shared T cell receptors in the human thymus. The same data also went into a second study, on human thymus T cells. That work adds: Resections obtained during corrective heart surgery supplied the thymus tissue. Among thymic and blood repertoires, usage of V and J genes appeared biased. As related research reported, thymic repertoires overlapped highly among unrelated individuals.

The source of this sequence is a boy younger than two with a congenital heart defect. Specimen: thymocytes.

The CDR3, as DNA: TGCGCCAGCAGCCAAGAAGGACAGGGTTACGAGCAGTACTTC. Residues: CASSQEGQGYEQYF. The chain uses TRBV4-1 and TRBJ2-7, with 8 positions matching TRBD1. V trimming: 0 bases; J trimming: 4 bases; junction bases outside the gene matches: 2. The CDR3 spans 14 residues. Looked up from germline, CDR1 is MGHRA and CDR2 is YSYEKL.